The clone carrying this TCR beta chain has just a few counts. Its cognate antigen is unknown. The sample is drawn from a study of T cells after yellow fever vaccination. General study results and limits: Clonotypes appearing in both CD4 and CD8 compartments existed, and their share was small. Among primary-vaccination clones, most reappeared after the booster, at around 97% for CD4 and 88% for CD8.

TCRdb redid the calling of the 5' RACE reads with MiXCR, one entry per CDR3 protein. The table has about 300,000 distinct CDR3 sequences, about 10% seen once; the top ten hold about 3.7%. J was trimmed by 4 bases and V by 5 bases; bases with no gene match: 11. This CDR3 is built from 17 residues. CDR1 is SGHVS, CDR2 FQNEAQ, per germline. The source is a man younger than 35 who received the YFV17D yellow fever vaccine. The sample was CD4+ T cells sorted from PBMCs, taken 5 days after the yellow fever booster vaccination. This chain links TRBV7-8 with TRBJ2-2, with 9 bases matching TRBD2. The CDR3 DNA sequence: TGTGCCAGCAGCCGGAGGAGCGGGGGGACTTTCACCGGGGAGCTGTTTTTT. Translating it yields CASSRRSGGTFTGELFF.